Shown below are 27 T cell receptor beta chains from a single sample sequenced in a study of molecular identifiers for immune sequencing clone quantification. TCRdb reprocessed the PCR reads via MiXCR and lists one record per CDR3 protein. This sample carries 38,000 or so distinct CDR3 sequences, roughly 20% of them seen once, and the ten largest clones take roughly 6.6%. The sequenced sample was naive CD8+ T cells from blood, with Jurkat cell RNA spiked in. Subset of the sample: FACS-sorted CD8+CD4-CCR7+CD45RA+ naive T cells. The receptors were gathered from a human donor in good health. Some libraries in this study had Jurkat cell RNA spiked in.

The genes are TRBV6-5 and TRBJ2-2; D may be TRBD1 (6 bases). From germline, CDR1 is MNHEY and CDR2 SVGAGI. This CDR3 comprises 15 residues. V lost 3 bases, J lost 0 bases, and 8 bases lay in between. The CDR3 region has the DNA TGTGCCAGCAGTTATGGACAGTCGAACACCGGGGAGCTGTTTTTT. Translating gives CASSYGQSNTGELFF.

This clonotype was found many times. This rearrangement joins TRBV7-9 to TRBJ2-1, with D perhaps matching TRBD2 (5 bases). CDR1 is SEHNR, CDR2 FQNEAQ, per germline (reference sequence). The CDR3 has 12 amino acids. The germline V and J ends were trimmed by 4 bases and 6 bases, with 7 bases remaining between them. The CDR3 protein is CASSSTSNEQFF. The CDR3 DNA sequence: TGTGCCAGCAGCTCAACTAGCAATGAGCAGTTCTTC.

This clonotype was recorded only once. The missing conserved phenylalanine or tryptophan at the end of this CDR3 makes a read error likely. The chain employs TRBV28 and TRBJ2-7; possibly TRBD2 for D (5 bases). Germline loops: CDR1 MDHEN, CDR2 SYDVKM. This CDR3 region has 13 residues. Trimming took off 3 bases at V and 4 bases at J, with 10 bases between the two ends. CDR3 in DNA: TGTGCCAGCAGTTTTACGGGAACGTACGAGCAGTACTCC. This sequence encodes CASSFTGTYEQYS.

The table lists this clonotype with many counts. V gene TRBV7-6 combines with J gene TRBJ2-1, with 8 bases fitting TRBD1. CDR1 SGHVS and CDR2 FNYEAQ come from the germline V gene. The CDR3 extends over 16 amino acids. With 3 bases clipped from V and 3 bases from J, the junction kept 7 bases outside the gene matches. This chain's CDR3 is CASSFSWTGNYNEQFF. DNA of the CDR3: TGTGCCAGCAGCTTCTCCTGGACAGGGAACTACAATGAGCAGTTCTTC.

This clonotype was seen at least ten times. The CDR3 nucleotides are TGCAGTGCTAAGTACAGGGCGAACTATGGCTACACCTTC. Translating it yields CSAKYRANYGYTF. The chain links TRBV20-1 to TRBJ1-2; D might be TRBD1 (6 bases). Germline V gene sequence: CDR1 DFQATT, CDR2 SNEGSKA (reference sequence). Deletions cut 4 bases from V and 2 bases from J, with 11 bases between. The CDR3 sequence is 13 residues long.

The chain has TRBV9 and TRBJ2-3; 8 bases map to TRBD2. CDR3 length: 18 residues. With 2 bases clipped from V and 0 bases from J, the junction kept 11 bases outside the gene matches. The germline V gene has CDR1 SGDLS and CDR2 YYNGEE. DNA of the CDR3: TGTGCCAGCAGCGTTTCCCCACTAGCGGAGCCTAGCACAGATACGCAGTATTTT. Translation: CASSVSPLAEPSTDTQYF.

Worth noting for this clonotype: One base away lies a much larger clone, so this may be a sequencing read error. J is TRBJ2-1 and V is TRBV14; 9 nucleotides align to TRBD2. The CDR3 consists of 18 residues. J gave up 3 bases and V 5 bases, and 14 bases lay outside the gene matches. Germline V gene sequence: CDR1 SGHDN, CDR2 FVKESK. CDR3 amino acids: CASSSLAGREPDYNEQFF. The CDR3 DNA reads TGTGCCAGCAGCTCCCTAGCGGGGCGGGAACCGGACTACAATGAGCAGTTCTTC. The entire variable domain, with the rest obtained from reference TRBV14 and TRBJ2-1, is as follows: EAGVTQFPSHSVIEKGQTVTLRCDPISGHDNLYWYRRVMGKEIKFLLHFVKESKQDESGMPNNRFLAERTGGTYSTLKVQPAELEDSGVYFCASSSLAGREPDYNEQFFGPGTRLTVL.

This clonotype has just a few counts. This chain links TRBV29-1 with TRBJ2-5; unclear D gene. V lost 0 bases to trimming and J lost 5 bases, with 10 bases between them. Germline lookup yields CDR1 SQVTM and CDR2 ANQGSEA. CDR3 size: 13 residues. The CDR3 coding sequence is TGCAGCGTTGAAGATCTCGGGTGGGAGACCCAGTACTTC. This sequence encodes CSVEDLGWETQYF.

This clonotype was detected many times. The junction departs from the called germline gene at one end, perhaps through a read error. The chain recombines TRBV20-1 with TRBJ2-1; 7 bases fit TRBD2. Germline loops: CDR1 DFQATT, CDR2 SNEGSKA (reference sequence). This CDR3 has 12 residues. The CDR3, as DNA: TGCATAGGAGCGGGAAATGGAGCAATGGTGGTCTTC. Translating gives CIGAGNGAMVVF.

This clonotype was counted between two and nine times. DNA for the CDR3: TGTGCCAGCAGCCCCCTGGGGGGGCAGGGCGGGGAGCTGTTTTTT. Amino acid sequence: CASSPLGGQGGELFF. V is TRBV7-9 and J is TRBJ2-2; tentative D call: TRBD2 (7 bases). The CDR3 covers 15 residues. V dropped 5 bases and J dropped 7 bases, with 17 bases sitting between them. Germline V gives CDR1 SEHNR, CDR2 FQNEAQ (reference sequence). The whole variable domain, filled in from reference TRBV7-9 and TRBJ2-2, reads DTGVSQNPRHKITKRGQNVTFRCDPISEHNRLYWYRQTLGQGPEFLTYFQNEAQLEKSRLLSDRFSAERPKGSFSTLEIQRTEQGDSAMYLCASSPLGGQGGELFFGEGSRLTVL.

This clonotype was observed a few times. The J gene is TRBJ2-5, the V gene TRBV7-6; D call uncertain. Germline V gene lookup returns CDR1 SGHVS and CDR2 FNYEAQ. V lost 1 base, J lost 5 bases, and 14 bases lay in between. The CDR3 has 15 residues. This CDR3 reads CASSLGVPPRETQYF. The CDR3 DNA sequence: TGTGCCAGCAGCTTAGGGGTCCCTCCGCGGGAGACCCAGTACTTC. Together with reference TRBV7-6 and TRBJ2-5, the CDR3 gives the full variable domain: GAGVSQSPRYKVTKRGQDVALRCDPISGHVSLYWYRQALGQGPEFLTYFNYEAQQDKSGLPNDRFSAERPEGSISTLTIQRTEQRDSAMYRCASSLGVPPRETQYFGPGTRLLVL.

This clonotype was counted a few times. V usage is TRBV7-9 and J usage is TRBJ2-3; no definite D call. The CDR3 consists of 11 residues. CDR1 and CDR2 from the germline V gene are SEHNR and FQNEAQ (reference sequence). The V gene lost 4 bases and the J gene lost 5 bases, with 4 bases spanning the gap. The CDR3 sequence is CASSSKDTQYF. CDR3 DNA sequence: TGTGCCAGCAGCTCTAAAGATACGCAGTATTTT.

This clonotype has only a few counts. Here the CDR3 DNA reads TGTGCCAGCAGCCAAGATCGGGCGGGACCCTGGGAGCAGTTCTTC. As protein: CASSQDRAGPWEQFF. The chain combines TRBV3-1 with TRBJ2-1, with D tentatively TRBD2 (6 bases). Germline values: CDR1 LGHDT, CDR2 YNNKEL (reference sequence). Trimming left V 0 bases short and J 10 bases short, with 16 bases between. The CDR3 extends over 15 amino acids.

As for this clonotype: This sequence may be a read error, since a much larger clone differs from it by one base. This sequence joins TRBV7-3 and TRBJ2-1; possible D gene TRBD1, 5 bases. CDR1 is SGHTA and CDR2 is FQGTGA in the germline V gene. This CDR3 has 17 amino acids. The CDR3 reads CTSSLHPLQGSYNEQFF. The DNA of the CDR3 is TGTACCAGCAGCTTGCACCCACTCCAGGGCTCCTACAATGAGCAGTTCTTC.

This chain connects TRBV19 to TRBJ2-1; TRBD1 aligns across 7 bases. J was trimmed by 3 bases and V by 5 bases; bases with no gene match: 10. The germline gives CDR1 LNHDA, CDR2 SQIVND (reference sequence). CDR3 length: 16 amino acids. The CDR3 bases are TGTGCCAGTAGTGTGGCCACAGGGGTAGGCTACAATGAGCAGTTCTTC. Protein sequence: CASSVATGVGYNEQFF. Filled out from reference TRBV19 and TRBJ2-1, the complete variable domain reads DGGITQSPKYLFRKEGQNVTLSCEQNLNHDAMYWYRQDPGQGLRLIYYSQIVNDFQKGDIAEGYSVSREKKESFPLTVTSAQKNPTAFYLCASSVATGVGYNEQFFGPGTRLTVL.

Notes on this clonotype: A much larger clone sits a single nucleotide away, making a read error possible. This rearrangement joins TRBV15 to TRBJ2-5, with D perhaps TRBD1 (6 bases). CDR1 is LNHNV, CDR2 YYDKDF, per germline (reference sequence). V was shortened by 5 bases and J by 5 bases, with 15 bases between the two germline ends. This CDR3 region has 14 residues. In DNA, the CDR3 is TGTGCCACCAGCGGGGACAACCCCCTTGAGACCCAGTACTTC. Its translation: CATSGDNPLETQYF.

This clonotype was seen ten or more times. This sequence joins TRBV20-1 and TRBJ2-1, with TRBD2 identical over 8 bases. The CDR3 totals 14 residues. The germline V gene encodes CDR1 DFQATT and CDR2 SNEGSKA (reference sequence). With 4 bases clipped from V and 5 bases from J, the junction kept 7 bases outside the gene matches. CDR3 in amino acids: CSAIPGLVHNEQFF. In DNA form, the CDR3 reads TGCAGTGCTATCCCGGGACTAGTCCACAATGAGCAGTTCTTC.

Of note for this clonotype: This sequence may be a read error, since a much larger clone differs from it by one base. The chain links TRBV13 to TRBJ2-2, with TRBD2 identical over 7 bases. This CDR3 is built from 16 residues. Germline CDR1 PRHDT, CDR2 FYEKMQ (reference sequence). Here the CDR3 DNA reads TGTGCCAGCAGCAGAGAGGGCGGGAGCGGCACCAGGGAGCTGTTTTTT. This gives the protein CASSREGGSGTRELFF.

This clonotype was seen a few times. The J gene is TRBJ2-7, the V gene TRBV29-1, with 7 bases that match TRBD1. The germline V gene has CDR1 SQVTM and CDR2 ANQGSEA. The CDR3 runs to 11 residues. V shed 5 bases and J 6 bases; nucleotides not matched to a gene: 4. CDR3 in DNA: TGCAGCGTTCGCCCAGGGGGCGAGCAGTACTTC. Protein: CSVRPGGEQYF.

In regard to this clonotype: A read error is possible here, since a much larger clone lies one base away. The rearrangement uses TRBV13 and TRBJ2-1; 7 nucleotides align to TRBD1. This CDR3 contains 14 residues. The V gene's germline CDR1 is PRHDT and CDR2 FYEKMQ (reference sequence). CDR3 sequence: CASSGITGADEQLF. Here the CDR3 DNA reads TGTGCCAGCAGCGGAATCACAGGGGCGGATGAGCAGCTCTTC.

This clonotype was seen many times. The gene calls are TRBV29-1 and TRBJ2-3; D remains ambiguous. The germline gives CDR1 SQVTM, CDR2 ANQGSEA. The CDR3 runs to 10 residues. V lost 7 bases and J 3 bases, leaving 5 bases between the germline ends. The CDR3 DNA reads TGCAGCGCCCTGACAGATACGCAGTATTTT. The encoded protein is CSALTDTQYF.

This chain links TRBV4-2 with TRBJ2-7; 9 bases agree with TRBD2. The germline V gene has CDR1 LGHNA and CDR2 YNFKEQ. The CDR3 is 15 residues long. The V gene end was trimmed by 7 bases and the J gene end by 7 bases; junction bases not matched to a gene: 14. The CDR3 nucleotides read TGTGCCAGCAACACAGGGGCGGGAGGGCCGGGAGAGCAGTACTTC. Translated: CASNTGAGGPGEQYF.

In its sample, this clonotype was seen many times. The rearrangement uses TRBV12-3 or TRBV12-4 and TRBJ2-1; D may be TRBD2 (6 bases). The length of the CDR3 is 12 residues. Trimming stripped 10 bases from V and 6 bases from J, with 13 bases between. The CDR3 DNA follows: TGTGCCATTGCGGGGCGCGGCAATGAGCAGTTCTTC. Its translation: CAIAGRGNEQFF.

This clonotype was counted only a few times. J is TRBJ2-7 and V is TRBV10-3; D not resolved. Germline lookup yields CDR1 ENHRY and CDR2 SYGVKD. This CDR3 region has 13 residues. Trimming removed 3 bases at V and 4 bases at J, with 10 bases between. The CDR3 bases are TGTGCCATCAGTGAAGGCCCAGGATACGAGCAGTACTTC. This encodes CAISEGPGYEQYF.

This clonotype was observed a single time. A read error may explain this, as a much larger clone is one base away. The chain couples TRBV7-3 to TRBJ2-1, with D hard to call. Trimming removed 2 bases at V and 6 bases at J, with 11 bases between. CDR1 is SGHTA and CDR2 is FQGTGA in the germline V gene. The CDR3 extends over 14 amino acids. For the CDR3, the DNA is TGTGCCAGCAGCTTAGAACAGAGGCGCAATGAGCAGTTCTTC. As protein: CASSLEQRRNEQFF.

V is TRBV28 and J is TRBJ2-7, with D possibly being TRBD2 (6 bases). Germline loops: CDR1 MDHEN, CDR2 SYDVKM. The CDR3 sequence is 14 residues long. Trimming cost V 2 bases and J 1 base, with 9 bases left between them. CDR3 loop: CASSLERVSYEQYF. DNA for the CDR3: TGTGCCAGCAGTTTAGAGCGGGTTTCCTACGAGCAGTACTTC.

The count of this clonotype is one. A much larger clone is a single base away; this may be a read error. The CDR3 region has the DNA TGCAGCGTTGACTGGGGCGCCGGGGAGCTGTTTTTT. Translated: CSVDWGAGELFF. J is TRBJ2-2 and V is TRBV29-1; maybe TRBD1 (5 bases). This CDR3 is built from 12 residues. CDR1 is SQVTM and CDR2 is ANQGSEA in the germline V gene. V was cut by 3 bases and J by 6 bases, with 8 bases left in between.